Listed below are T cell receptor beta chains from one sample, sequenced in a study of blood T cell repertoires in COVID-19. Profiled with immunoSEQ multiplex PCR; TCRdb holds only in-frame clones, not every one. The sample has about 68,000 clones, about 85% seen once. The sample comprised peripheral blood. Receptor source: a woman aged 45-65 years with COVID-19, enrolled during active disease. The CDR3 runs from the conserved cysteine through the conserved F or W. A D gene is named only where the DNA matches it firmly. The size field is filled for only some rows; it gives once, few, many or a size class.

>.|.|TRBV10-3|TRBJ1-5
TGTGCCATCAGTGAGAGTTCGACACAGCCCCAGCATTTT
CAISESSTQPQHF
>TRBD2|.|TRBV19|TRBJ2-7
TGTGCCAGTAGTAAGACTAGCGGGAGGGCCTACGAGCAGTACTTC
CASSKTSGRAYEQYF
>.|.|TRBV6-5|TRBJ1-2
TGTGCCAGCAGTTACTCACCAGTCCCATCCTATGGCTACACCTTC
CASSYSPVPSYGYTF
>.|few|TRBV6-5|TRBJ1-6
TGTGCCAGCACGAGTGGTAATTCACCCCTCCACTTT
CASTSGNSPLHF
>TRBD2|.|TRBV10-2|TRBJ2-3
TGCGCCAGCAGTGAGACTAGCGGGAGGGGGACAGATACGCAGTATTTT
CASSETSGRGTDTQYF
>.|.|TRBV6-4|TRBJ1-2
TGTGCCAGCAGTCCAGGGGCGGGCTATGGCTACACCTTC
CASSPGAGYGYTF
>.|.|TRBV2|TRBJ1-1
TGTGCCAGCAGAGACCAGCGGGACACTGAAGCTTTCTTT
CASRDQRDTEAFF
>.|once|TRBV24-1|TRBJ1-5
TGTGCCACCAGTGCTGTCAGTTGGCAGCCCCAGCATTTT
CATSAVSWQPQHF
>.|.|TRBV18|TRBJ2-7
TGTGCCAGCTCACCAACTAACACGCCCTTCTACGAGCAGTACTTC
CASSPTNTPFYEQYF
>TRBD1|few|TRBV5-6|TRBJ2-2
TGTGCCAGCAGCTCTACCGGGACAGTCCGGACCGGGGAGCTGTTTTTT
CASSSTGTVRTGELFF
>.|.|TRBV3-1/TRBV3-2|TRBJ1-3
TGTGCCAGCAGCTCCCTCTCCGGGGGATACGGAAACACCATATATTTT
CASSSLSGGYGNTIYF
>TRBD2|.|TRBV19|TRBJ2-5
TGTGCCAGTAGTGGGGTAGCGGGAGGGCCGAGCCGGGAGACCCAGTACTTC
CASSGVAGGPSRETQYF
>TRBD2|.|TRBV4-2|TRBJ2-5
TGTGCCAGCAGCCAATCCAGCGGGACGGGAGAGACCCAGTACTTC
CASSQSSGTGETQYF
>TRBD2|.|TRBV18|TRBJ2-5
TGTGCCAGCTCACTTAGCGGGAGTTGGGGCGAGACCCAGTACTTC
CASSLSGSWGETQYF
>.|.|TRBV24-1|TRBJ1-1
TGTGCCACCAGTAGGGGTGCTAACACTGAAGCTTTCTTT
CATSRGANTEAFF
>.|.|TRBV7-2|TRBJ1-2
TGTGCCAGCAGCTTAGGGTTACGGGTCTTAGAAGGAGTTGGCTACACCTTC
CASSLGLRVLEGVGYTF
>.|.|TRBV30|TRBJ1-1
TGTGCCTGGGGGACGGGGAACACTGAAGCTTTCTTT
CAWGTGNTEAFF
>.|.|TRBV14|TRBJ2-3
TGTGCCAGCAGCCAAGGCGGTCGTGGGGCCACAGATACGCAGTATTTT
CASSQGGRGATDTQYF
>.|once|TRBV30|TRBJ1-1
TGTGCCTGGAGTATCGGACAGCCGAACACTGAAGCTTTCTTT
CAWSIGQPNTEAFF
>TRBD1|once|TRBV28|TRBJ2-5
TGTGCCAGCAGTTTAATTGCCGGGACAGGGGGTCTGGAGACCCAGTACTTC
CASSLIAGTGGLETQYF
>.|few|TRBV2|TRBJ2-7
TGTGCCAGCAGTTTGACAGGTCCCCCTTCCTACGAGCAGTACTTC
CASSLTGPPSYEQYF
>TRBD1|.|TRBV7-9|TRBJ2-5
TGTGCCAGCAGCCTCGGGACAGGGGGCGCGAGGGTAGAGACCCAGTACTTC
CASSLGTGGARVETQYF
>.|.|TRBV28|TRBJ1-1
TGTGCCAGCAGTTTCAGTTTCATGAACACTGAAGCTTTCTTT
CASSFSFMNTEAFF
>.|.|TRBV19|TRBJ2-1
TGTGCCAGTAGGGGCCAGTACAATGAGCAGTTCTTC
CASRGQYNEQFF
>TRBD1|.|TRBV4-1|TRBJ1-4
TGCGCCAGCAGCGGGGCCTGGACAGGGAATGAAAAACTGTTTTTT
CASSGAWTGNEKLFF
>.|.|TRBV5-8|TRBJ2-2
TGTGCCAGCAGCCCGTGGGTTTTTCGTGGGAGTACCGGGGAGCTGTTTTTT
CASSPWVFRGSTGELFF
>.|.|TRBV6-5|TRBJ2-7
TGTGCCAGCAGTAGACAGATTGGCTACGAGCAGTACTTC
CASSRQIGYEQYF
>.|once|TRBV5-4|TRBJ1-4
TGTGCCAGCAGCTTGGGGCAGACAACTAATGAAAAACTGTTTTTT
CASSLGQTTNEKLFF
>TRBD2|once|TRBV27|TRBJ2-1
TGTGCCAGCAGTTCAACCACTAGCGGGAGATACAATGAGCAGTTCTTC
CASSSTTSGRYNEQFF
>.|.|TRBV12-3/TRBV12-4|TRBJ1-4
TGTGCCAGCACGAGGACTAATGAAAAACTGTTTTTT
CASTRTNEKLFF
>TRBD2|.|TRBV19|TRBJ2-7
TGTGCCAGTAGTCCCTGGACTAGCGGGACCTCCTACGAGCAGTACTTC
CASSPWTSGTSYEQYF
>TRBD2|.|TRBV7-2|TRBJ2-1
TGTGCCAGCAGCCCCTACGGGACTAGTGGCGAGCAGTTCTTC
CASSPYGTSGEQFF
>TRBD1|.|TRBV3-1/TRBV3-2|TRBJ1-2
TGTGCCAGCAGCCGGGGACAGGAAACAAGTGGCTACACCTTC
CASSRGQETSGYTF
>.|.|TRBV28|TRBJ1-2
TGTGCCAGCAGTCTAATCGAGCCCTTC
CASSLIEPF
>TRBD2|.|TRBV6-5|TRBJ2-5
TGTGCCAGCAGTTGGACTAGTCAAGAGACCCAGTACTTC
CASSWTSQETQYF
>.|once|TRBV4-2|TRBJ2-3
TGTGCCAGCAGCCGTGCCTCGGGGTCAAGAACAGATACGCAGTATTTT
CASSRASGSRTDTQYF
>TRBD1|.|TRBV29-1|TRBJ2-3
TGCAGCGTTCCTCCGGGACAGGGTCGAGATACGCAGTATTTT
CSVPPGQGRDTQYF
>.|.|TRBV7-8|TRBJ1-1
TGTGCCAGCAGCGTTTTCTCACAGGGGAACACTGAAGCTTTCTTT
CASSVFSQGNTEAFF
>.|.|TRBV27|TRBJ2-7
TGTGCCAGCCGCTACGAGCAGTACTTC
CASRYEQYF